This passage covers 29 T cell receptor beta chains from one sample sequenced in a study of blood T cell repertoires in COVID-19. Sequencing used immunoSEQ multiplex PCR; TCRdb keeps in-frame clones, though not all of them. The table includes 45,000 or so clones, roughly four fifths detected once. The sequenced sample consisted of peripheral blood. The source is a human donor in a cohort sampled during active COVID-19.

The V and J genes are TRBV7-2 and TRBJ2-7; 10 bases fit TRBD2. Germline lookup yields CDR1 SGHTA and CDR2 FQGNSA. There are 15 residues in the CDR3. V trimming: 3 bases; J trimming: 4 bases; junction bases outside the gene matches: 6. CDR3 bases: TGTGCCAGCAGCTTTCAAGCGGGAGGGCCATACGAGCAGTACTTC. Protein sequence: CASSFQAGGPYEQYF. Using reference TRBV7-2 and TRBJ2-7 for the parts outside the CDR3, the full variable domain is GAGVSQSPSNKVTEKGKDVELRCDPISGHTALYWYRQSLGQGLEFLIYFQGNSAPDKSGLPSDRFSAERTGGSVSTLTIQRTQQEDSAVYLCASSFQAGGPYEQYFGPGTRLTVT.

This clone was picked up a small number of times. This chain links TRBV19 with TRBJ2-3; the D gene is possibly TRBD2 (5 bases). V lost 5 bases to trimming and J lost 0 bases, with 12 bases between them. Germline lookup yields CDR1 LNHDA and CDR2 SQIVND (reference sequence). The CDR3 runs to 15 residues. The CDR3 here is CASSVGERSTDTQYF. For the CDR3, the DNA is TGTGCCAGTAGTGTCGGGGAAAGGAGCACAGATACGCAGTATTTT.

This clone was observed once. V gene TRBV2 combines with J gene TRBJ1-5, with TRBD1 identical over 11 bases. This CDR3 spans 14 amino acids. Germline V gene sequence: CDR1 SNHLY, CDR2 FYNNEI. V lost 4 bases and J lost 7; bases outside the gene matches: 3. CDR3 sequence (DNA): TGTGCCAGCAGTGGGACAGGGGGCGACCAGCCCCAGCATTTT. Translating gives CASSGTGGDQPQHF.

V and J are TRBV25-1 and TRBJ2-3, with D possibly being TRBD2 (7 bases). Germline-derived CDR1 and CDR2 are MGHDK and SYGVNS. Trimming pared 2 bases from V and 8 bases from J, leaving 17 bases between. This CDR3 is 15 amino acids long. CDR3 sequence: CASSEPLGGGGTQYF. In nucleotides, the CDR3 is TGTGCCAGCAGTGAACCCCTTGGGGGGGGCGGTACGCAGTATTTT.

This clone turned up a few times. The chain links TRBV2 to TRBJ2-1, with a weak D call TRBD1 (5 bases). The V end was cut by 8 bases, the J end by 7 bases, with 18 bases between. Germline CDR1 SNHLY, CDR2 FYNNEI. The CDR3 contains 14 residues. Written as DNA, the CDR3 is TGTGCCAGCCGTCGCAGGGTAGTTCGTAATGAGCAGTTCTTC. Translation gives CASRRRVVRNEQFF.

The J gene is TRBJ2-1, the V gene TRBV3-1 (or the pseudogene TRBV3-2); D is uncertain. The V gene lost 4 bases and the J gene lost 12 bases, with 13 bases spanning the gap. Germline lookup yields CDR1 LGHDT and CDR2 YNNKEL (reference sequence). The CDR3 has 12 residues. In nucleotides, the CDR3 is TGTGCCAGCAGCCTCCCGGAGCGTGTGCAGTTCTTC. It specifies CASSLPERVQFF.

The CDR3 loop reads CAWSVDRETQYF. In DNA, the CDR3 is TGTGCCTGGAGTGTAGACAGGGAGACCCAGTACTTC. The J gene is TRBJ2-5, the V gene TRBV30; D possibly corresponds to TRBD1 (6 bases). This CDR3 has 12 residues. V was pared by 0 bases and J by 5 bases, with 7 bases between. Germline V lookup: CDR1 GTSNPN, CDR2 SVGIG (reference sequence). The whole variable domain, remainder taken from reference TRBV30 and TRBJ2-5, is SQTIHQWPATLVQPVGSPLSLECTVEGTSNPNLYWYRQAAGRGLQLLFYSVGIGQISSEVPQNLSASRPQDRQFILSSKKLLLSDSGFYLCAWSVDRETQYFGPGTRLLVL.

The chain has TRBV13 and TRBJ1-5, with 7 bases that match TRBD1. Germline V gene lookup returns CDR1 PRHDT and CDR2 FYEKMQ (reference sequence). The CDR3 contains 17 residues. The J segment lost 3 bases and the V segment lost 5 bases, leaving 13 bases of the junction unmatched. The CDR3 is CASSRGVVTGDNQPQHF. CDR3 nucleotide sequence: TGTGCCAGCAGCCGCGGGGTAGTAACAGGGGACAATCAGCCCCAGCATTTT.

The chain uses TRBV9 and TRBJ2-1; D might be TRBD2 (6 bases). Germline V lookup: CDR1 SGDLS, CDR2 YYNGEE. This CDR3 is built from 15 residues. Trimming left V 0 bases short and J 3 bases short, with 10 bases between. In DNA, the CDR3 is TGTGCCAGCAGCGTAGGAGCGGGCCTCTACAATGAGCAGTTCTTC. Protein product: CASSVGAGLYNEQFF.

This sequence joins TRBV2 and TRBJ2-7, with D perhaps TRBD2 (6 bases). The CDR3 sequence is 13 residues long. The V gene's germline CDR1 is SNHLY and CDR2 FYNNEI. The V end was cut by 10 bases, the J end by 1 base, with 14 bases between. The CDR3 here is CATHTGSSYEQYF. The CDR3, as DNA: TGTGCCACCCACACCGGGAGTTCCTACGAGCAGTACTTC. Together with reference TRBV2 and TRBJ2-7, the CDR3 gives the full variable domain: EPEVTQTPSHQVTQMGQEVILRCVPISNHLYFYWYRQILGQKVEFLVSFYNNEISEKSEIFDDQFSVERPDGSNFTLKIRSTKLEDSAMYFCATHTGSSYEQYFGPGTRLTVT.

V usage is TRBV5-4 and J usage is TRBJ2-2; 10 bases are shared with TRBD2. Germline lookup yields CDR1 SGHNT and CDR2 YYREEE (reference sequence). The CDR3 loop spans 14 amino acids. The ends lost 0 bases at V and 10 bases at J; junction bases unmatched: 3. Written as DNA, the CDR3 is TGTGCCAGCAGCTTGGAGCTAGCGGGAGAGGAGCTGTTTTTT. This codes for CASSLELAGEELFF.

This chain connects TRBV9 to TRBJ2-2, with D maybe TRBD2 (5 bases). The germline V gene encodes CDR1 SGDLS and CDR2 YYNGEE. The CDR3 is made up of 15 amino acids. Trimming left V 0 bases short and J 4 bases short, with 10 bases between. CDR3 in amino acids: CASSVDSGFTGELFF. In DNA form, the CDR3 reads TGTGCCAGCAGCGTAGATTCGGGGTTCACCGGGGAGCTGTTTTTT.

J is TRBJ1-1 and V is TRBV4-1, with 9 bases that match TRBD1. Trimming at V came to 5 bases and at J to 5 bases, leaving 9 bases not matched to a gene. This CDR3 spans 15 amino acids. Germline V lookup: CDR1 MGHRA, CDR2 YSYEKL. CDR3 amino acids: CASSRRDREGTEAFF. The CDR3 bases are TGCGCCAGCAGCAGGAGGGACAGGGAGGGGACTGAAGCTTTCTTT.

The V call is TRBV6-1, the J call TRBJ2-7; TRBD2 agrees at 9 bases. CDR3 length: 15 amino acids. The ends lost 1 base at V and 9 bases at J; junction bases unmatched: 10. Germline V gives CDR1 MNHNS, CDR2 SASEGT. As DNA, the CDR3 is TGTGCCAGCAGTGAAGGGTTGGCGAGCGGGAGGTGGCAGTACTTC. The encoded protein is CASSEGLASGRWQYF.

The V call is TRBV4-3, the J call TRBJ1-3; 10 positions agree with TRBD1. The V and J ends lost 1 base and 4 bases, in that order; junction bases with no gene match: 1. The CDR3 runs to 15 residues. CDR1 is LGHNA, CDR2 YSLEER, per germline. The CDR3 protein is CASSQGQGAGNTIYF. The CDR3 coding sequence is TGCGCCAGCAGCCAAGGACAGGGGGCAGGAAACACCATATATTTT.

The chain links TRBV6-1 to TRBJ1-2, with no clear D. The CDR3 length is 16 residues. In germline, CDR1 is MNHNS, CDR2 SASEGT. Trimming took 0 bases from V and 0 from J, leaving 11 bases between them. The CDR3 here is CASSEAQRLANYGYTF. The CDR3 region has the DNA TGTGCCAGCAGTGAAGCGCAGAGGTTAGCTAACTATGGCTACACCTTC.

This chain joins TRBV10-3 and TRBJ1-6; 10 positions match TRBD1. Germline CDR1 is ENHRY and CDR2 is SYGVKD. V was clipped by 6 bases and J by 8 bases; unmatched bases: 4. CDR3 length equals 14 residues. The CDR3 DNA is TGTGCCATCAGCAAGACAGGGGGCGATTCACCCCTCCACTTT. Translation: CAISKTGGDSPLHF.

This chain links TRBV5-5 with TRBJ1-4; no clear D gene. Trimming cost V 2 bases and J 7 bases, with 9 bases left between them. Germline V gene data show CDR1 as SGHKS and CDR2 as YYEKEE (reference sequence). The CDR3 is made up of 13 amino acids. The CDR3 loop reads CASSFGGIEKLFF. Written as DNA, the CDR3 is TGTGCCAGCAGCTTTGGAGGGATTGAAAAACTGTTTTTT.

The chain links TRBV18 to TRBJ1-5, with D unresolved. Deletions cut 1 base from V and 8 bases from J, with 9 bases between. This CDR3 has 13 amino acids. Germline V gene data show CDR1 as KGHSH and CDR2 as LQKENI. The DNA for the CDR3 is TGTGCCAGCTCACCACGAGGAGAGGAGCCCCAGCATTTT. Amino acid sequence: CASSPRGEEPQHF.

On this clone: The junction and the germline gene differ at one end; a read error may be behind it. The CDR3: CASSPPLQGPSHEQYF. CDR3 DNA: TGTGCCAGCTCACCACCTTTACAGGGGCCCTCCCACGAGCAGTACTTC. This sequence joins TRBV18 and TRBJ2-7; 7 bases line up with TRBD1. The CDR3 sequence is 16 residues long. CDR1 is KGHSH and CDR2 is LQKENI in the germline V gene.

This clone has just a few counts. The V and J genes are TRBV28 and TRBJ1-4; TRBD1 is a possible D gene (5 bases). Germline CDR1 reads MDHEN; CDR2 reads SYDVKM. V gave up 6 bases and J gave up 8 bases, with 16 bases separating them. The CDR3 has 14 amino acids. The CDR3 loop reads CASSRGGNYEKLFF. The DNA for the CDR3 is TGTGCCAGCAGCCGGGGGGGTAACTACGAAAAACTGTTTTTT.

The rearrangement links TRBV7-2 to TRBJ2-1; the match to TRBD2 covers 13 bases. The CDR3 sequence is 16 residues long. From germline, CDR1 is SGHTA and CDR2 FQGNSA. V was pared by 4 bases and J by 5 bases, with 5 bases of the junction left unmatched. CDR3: CASSSRLAGGHNEQFF. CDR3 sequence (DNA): TGTGCCAGCAGCTCCCGACTAGCGGGAGGCCACAATGAGCAGTTCTTC.

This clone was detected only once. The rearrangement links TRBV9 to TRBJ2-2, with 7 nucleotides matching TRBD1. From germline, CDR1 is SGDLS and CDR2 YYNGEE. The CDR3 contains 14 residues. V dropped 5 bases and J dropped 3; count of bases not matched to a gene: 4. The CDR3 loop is CASSLDRYTGELFF. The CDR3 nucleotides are TGTGCCAGCAGTTTGGACAGGTACACCGGGGAGCTGTTTTTT. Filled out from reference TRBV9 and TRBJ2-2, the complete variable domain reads DSGVTQTPKHLITATGQRVTLRCSPRSGDLSVYWYQQSLDQGLQFLIQYYNGEERAKGNILERFSAQQFPDLHSELNLSSLELGDSALYFCASSLDRYTGELFFGEGSRLTVL.

Here the CDR3 reads CASTLPGQFYGYTF. The CDR3 bases are TGTGCCAGTACCCTTCCGGGACAGTTCTATGGCTACACCTTC. V usage is TRBV19 and J usage is TRBJ1-2, with TRBD1 matching 7 bases. Trimming at V came to 7 bases and at J to 4 bases, leaving 9 bases not matched to a gene. CDR3 length: 14 residues. Germline V gene lookup returns CDR1 LNHDA and CDR2 SQIVND (reference sequence).

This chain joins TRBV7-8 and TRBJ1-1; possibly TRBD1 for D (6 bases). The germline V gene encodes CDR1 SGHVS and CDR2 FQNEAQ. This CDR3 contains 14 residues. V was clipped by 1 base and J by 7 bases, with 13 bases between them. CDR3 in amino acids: CASSLGRQGFEAFF. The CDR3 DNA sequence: TGTGCCAGCAGCTTAGGCCGGCAGGGGTTTGAAGCTTTCTTT.

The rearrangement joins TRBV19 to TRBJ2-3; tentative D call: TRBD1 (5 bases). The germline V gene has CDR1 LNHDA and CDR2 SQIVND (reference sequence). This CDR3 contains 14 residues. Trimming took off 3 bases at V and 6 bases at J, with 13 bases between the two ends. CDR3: CASSMSGATDTQYF. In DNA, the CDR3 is TGTGCCAGTAGTATGTCTGGGGCGACGGATACGCAGTATTTT.

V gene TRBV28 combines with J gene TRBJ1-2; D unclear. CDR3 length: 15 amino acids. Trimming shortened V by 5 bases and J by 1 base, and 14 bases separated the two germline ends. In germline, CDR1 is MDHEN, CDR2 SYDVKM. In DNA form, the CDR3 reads TGTGCCAGCAGTACCCCCTCCACGGGTAACTATGGCTACACCTTC. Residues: CASSTPSTGNYGYTF.

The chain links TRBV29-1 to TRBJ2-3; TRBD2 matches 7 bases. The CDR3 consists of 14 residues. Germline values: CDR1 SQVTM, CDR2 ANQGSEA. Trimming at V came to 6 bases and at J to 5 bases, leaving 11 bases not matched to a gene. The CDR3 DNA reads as TGCAGCGTGGGGGGGGGATCCCGGGTAGATACGCAGTATTTT. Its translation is CSVGGGSRVDTQYF.

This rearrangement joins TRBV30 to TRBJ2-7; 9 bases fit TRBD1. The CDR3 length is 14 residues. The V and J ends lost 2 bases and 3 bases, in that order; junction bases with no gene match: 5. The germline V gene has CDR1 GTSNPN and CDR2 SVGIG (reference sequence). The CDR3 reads CAWSPDRGGYEQYF. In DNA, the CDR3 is TGTGCCTGGAGTCCGGACAGGGGAGGCTACGAGCAGTACTTC.